This TCR beta chain comes out of a study of molecular identifiers for immune sequencing clone quantification (dated by TCRdb to 2016 to 2018). Some background on the complete study: For a replicate experiment, RNA from around 20,000 or 100,000 naive CD8 T cells was divided into five aliquots, of which four were sequenced. The study was a methods study using CD8 T cells to benchmark molecular-identifier clustering-based TCR repertoire sequencing (MIDCIRS) and TCR RNA copy counting.

Overall study results and their limits: Clones above 20 RNA copies held over 97% of molecules in CMV-specific effector cells but under 1% in naive cells. When barcode sub-clustering was omitted, TCR diversity was inflated by chimeric consensus sequences, with chimeras reaching as high as 47%. Highly expanded clone sizes could be underestimated because identical TCR molecules may share a barcode. Roughly 2.8 recovered TCR RNA copies per cell were obtained by modeling, versus around 9.8 by digital PCR, implying a capture efficiency of 30% to 35%. Spiked-in Jurkat TCR RNA equivalent to a single cell was reported to be detectable even among approximately 1 million naive CD8 T cells. Spiked-in Jurkat TCR RNA (about ten copies' worth), which is not part of the donor repertoire, was contained in the naive libraries.

The CDR3 covers 16 residues, taking in both the cysteine and the phenylalanine. Left in the record is the CDR3 DNA by itself, 48 bases read in frame from the first base. The germline V gene encodes CDR1 SGHNT and CDR2 YENEEA. Clipping removes 0 bases from V and 6 bases from J, with 5 as the unmatched junction base count. Naive CD8 T cell libraries were made from around 20,000 to 1,000,000 sorted cells using 10%, 30% or 50% of purified RNA. On a BD FACSAria II, naive CD8 T cells were FACS-sorted as CD8+CD4-CCR7+CD45RA+ and collected into RLT Plus buffer. Detection sensitivity was tested by spiking Jurkat RNA equal to roughly 9 TCR copies' worth into samples containing roughly 17,000-1,100,000 naive CD8 T cells. CD8 T cells were enriched using RosetteSep CD8+ T Cell Enrichment Cocktail and Ficoll-Paque, and the enriched cells then underwent ACK red cell lysis. As to this clonotype: Its antigen remains undetermined. No much larger clonotype is one base removed from it; base qualities were not supplied.

The library was obtained by PCR. TCRdb shows the sequencer as Illumina HiSeq 4000. Bulk TCR libraries were generated as previously described, with the TCR primers listed in Table S5 used. The Qiagen AllPrep DNA/RNA kit was used to purify total RNA. Before analysis, reads from multiple sequencing runs of one library were combined. Concerning the study's data processing: Reads were retained only if their TCR constant sequence matched exactly, and those retained reads were trimmed to 150 nt and grouped according to their 12-nt molecular barcodes. Reads within each barcode group were sub-clustered using a 15% Levenshtein threshold, and quality-weighted consensus sequences were constructed for each RNA molecule. Non-functional sequences were excluded, and lower-count sequences lying one edit away from another sequence were also excluded. On the basis of fitting two negative binomial distributions, barcode sub-clusters with fewer than 20% of the maximum read count were discarded. The raw public reads went through TCRdb reprocessing: fastp at Q25, MiXCR clone calling, in-frame beta chains kept. Each entry is one CDR3 protein sequence, shown with its most common DNA and genes. The V and J calls shown here were made by TCRdb, not taken from the authors' results. This sample holds 60,000 to 70,000 distinct CDR3 sequences; around a sixth were observed only once. Around 1.5% of the sample goes to the ten largest clones.

This TCR was sampled from a human donor in good health. Some libraries in this study had Jurkat cell RNA spiked in. The chain is assembled from TRBV11-3 and TRBJ2-3, and 11 junctional nucleotides match TRBD2. The sample was naive CD8+ T cells from blood, with Jurkat cell RNA spiked in. What the cell subset or site label conveys for this sample: FACS-sorted CD8+CD4-CCR7+CD45RA+ naive T cells. The CDR3 sequence is CASSLDPPSGRDTQYF. The DNA is TGTGCCAGCAGCTTAGACCCCCCTAGCGGGAGGGATACGCAGTATTTT.